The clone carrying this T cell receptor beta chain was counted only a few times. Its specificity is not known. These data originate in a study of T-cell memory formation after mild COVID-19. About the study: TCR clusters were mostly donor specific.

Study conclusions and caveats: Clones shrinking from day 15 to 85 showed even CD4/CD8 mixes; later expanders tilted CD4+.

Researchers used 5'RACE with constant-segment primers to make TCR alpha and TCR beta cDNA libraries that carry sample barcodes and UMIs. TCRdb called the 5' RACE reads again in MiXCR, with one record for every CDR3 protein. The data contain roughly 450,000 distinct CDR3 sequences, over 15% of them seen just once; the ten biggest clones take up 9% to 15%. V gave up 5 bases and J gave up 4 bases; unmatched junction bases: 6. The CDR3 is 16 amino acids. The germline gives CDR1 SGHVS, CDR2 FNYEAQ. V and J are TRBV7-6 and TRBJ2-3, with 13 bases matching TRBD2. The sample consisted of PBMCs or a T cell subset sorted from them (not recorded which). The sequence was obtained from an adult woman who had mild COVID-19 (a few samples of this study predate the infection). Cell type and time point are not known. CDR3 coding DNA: TGTGCCAGCAGCAAAGGGACTAGCGGGGTTGCAGATACGCAGTATTTT. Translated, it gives CASSKGTSGVADTQYF. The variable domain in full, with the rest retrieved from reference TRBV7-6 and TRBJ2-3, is GAGVSQSPRYKVTKRGQDVALRCDPISGHVSLYWYRQALGQGPEFLTYFNYEAQQDKSGLPNDRFSAERPEGSISTLTIQRTEQRDSAMYRCASSKGTSGVADTQYFGPGTRLTVL.